This TCR beta chain was captured in a study of blood T cell repertoires in COVID-19. Study details: Donors in the United States, Italy and Spain gave samples during acute or convalescent COVID-19. T cells, B-cell-depleted T cells, or PBMCs supplied cDNA or gDNA.

CDR1 is MGHDK, CDR2 SYGVNS, per germline. CDR3 length equals 15 residues. Trimming at V came to 4 bases and at J to 5 bases, leaving 7 bases not matched to a gene. Generated by immunoSEQ multiplex PCR, the TCRdb table keeps only in-frame clones and is missing some. This sample has under 200,000 clones, with 85% to 90% found just once. This chain connects TRBV25-1 to TRBJ2-1, with 8 bases matching TRBD1. The specimen sequenced was peripheral blood. The TCR was taken from a man aged 40-49 years with active or convalescent COVID-19. CDR3 region: CASSAGTGVHNEQFF. DNA of the CDR3: TGTGCCAGCAGTGCCGGGACAGGCGTTCACAATGAGCAGTTCTTC.